Below, 17 T cell receptor beta chains from the same sample are listed, as sequenced in a study of blood T cell repertoires in COVID-19. Using immunoSEQ multiplex PCR, the repertoire was profiled, and TCRdb retains in-frame clones only, with some absent. Altogether roughly 230,000 clones are present, about four fifths being singletons, with the ten largest covering around 8.1%. The sample was peripheral blood. These receptors were taken from a man aged 40-55 years with active or convalescent COVID-19.

The V call is TRBV19, the J call TRBJ1-2, with 7 bases lining up with TRBD1. Unmatched junction bases numbered 7, after V lost 3 bases and J lost 6 bases. The germline CDR1 and CDR2 sequences are LNHDA and SQIVND (reference sequence). The CDR3 loop spans 14 amino acids. CDR3 in DNA: TGTGCCAGTAGTATGTGGAGGGGGCGAAATGGCTACACCTTC. It yields the protein CASSMWRGRNGYTF.

The DNA for the CDR3 is TGTGCCAGCAGCTTTGGGAGCTCCTACGAGCAGTACTTC. Its protein product is CASSFGSSYEQYF. The V call is TRBV5-5, the J call TRBJ2-7; D possibly corresponds to TRBD2 (5 bases). CDR3 size: 13 residues. The germline V and J ends were trimmed by 2 bases and 0 bases, with 6 bases remaining between them. Germline V gene lookup returns CDR1 SGHKS and CDR2 YYEKEE (reference sequence).

The chain couples TRBV3-1 (or the pseudogene TRBV3-2) to TRBJ2-3; TRBD2 matches at 14 bases. The CDR3 totals 14 residues. The ends lost 6 bases at V and 7 bases at J; junction bases unmatched: 3. Looked up from germline, CDR1 is LGHDT and CDR2 is YNNKEL (reference sequence). CDR3 nucleotide sequence: TGTGCCAGCAGGACTAGCGGGAGGGCTCATACGCAGTATTTT. Amino acid sequence: CASRTSGRAHTQYF.

This clone has only one observation. J is TRBJ1-5 and V is TRBV25-1; 11 nucleotides match TRBD1. Unmatched junction bases numbered 2, after V lost 3 bases and J lost 4 bases. The CDR3 totals 15 residues. From germline, CDR1 is MGHDK and CDR2 SYGVNS. The CDR3 loop reads CASSDGTGGNQPQHF. The CDR3 nucleotides are TGTGCCAGCAGTGATGGGACAGGGGGGAATCAGCCCCAGCATTTT.

V usage is TRBV5-6 and J usage is TRBJ2-4; D is possibly TRBD1 (6 bases). Looked up from germline, CDR1 is SGHDT and CDR2 is YYEEEE. V was pared by 5 bases and J by 2 bases, with 11 bases between. CDR3 length: 14 residues. CDR3 DNA: TGTGCCAGCAGATCGGGACATACCAAAAACATTCAGTACTTC. Translation gives CASRSGHTKNIQYF.

The chain has TRBV6-1 and TRBJ1-5; D gene ambiguous. Germline V lookup: CDR1 MNHNS, CDR2 SASEGT. V was cut by 0 bases and J by 5 bases, with 8 bases left in between. The CDR3 is 14 residues long. Here the CDR3 reads CASSEAGSHQPQHF. Here the CDR3 DNA reads TGTGCCAGCAGTGAAGCTGGCAGTCATCAGCCCCAGCATTTT.

This chain links TRBV9 with TRBJ1-3; 7 nucleotides align to TRBD1. Germline loops: CDR1 SGDLS, CDR2 YYNGEE. The junction had 16 bases not matched to a gene; V was cut back by 3 bases and J by 1 base. This CDR3 has 19 residues. CDR3 sequence (DNA): TGTGCCAGCAGCGCTACTGGGGCGAACAGGGGATTTTCTGGAAACACCATATATTTT. It specifies CASSATGANRGFSGNTIYF.

This chain links TRBV7-6 with TRBJ1-4; possibly TRBD1 for D (5 bases). V was pared by 0 bases and J by 2 bases, with 10 bases between. From germline, CDR1 is SGHVS and CDR2 FNYEAQ. This CDR3 comprises 16 residues. CDR3 coding DNA: TGTGCCAGCAGCTTAGCGTCAGGGTGGACTAATGAAAAACTGTTTTTT. Amino acid sequence: CASSLASGWTNEKLFF.

V gene TRBV5-1 combines with J gene TRBJ1-1, with 7 bases lining up with TRBD1. The CDR3 contains 15 residues. Trimming removed 1 base from V and 5 bases from J; junction bases left unmatched: 8. From germline, CDR1 is SGHRS and CDR2 YFSETQ. The CDR3 region has the DNA TGCGCCAGCAGCTTGAAGAGGGGGCGGGAAACTGAAGCTTTCTTT. It translates to CASSLKRGRETEAFF.

This chain joins TRBV7-9 and TRBJ1-3; tentatively, D is TRBD1 (5 bases). Deletions cut 5 bases from V and 0 bases from J, with 11 bases between. The CDR3 length is 15 residues. Germline-derived CDR1 and CDR2 are SEHNR and FQNEAQ (reference sequence). The CDR3 sequence: CASSPDRRSGNTIYF. The CDR3 nucleotides are TGTGCCAGCAGCCCCGACAGACGCTCTGGAAACACCATATATTTT.

The genes are TRBV7-9 and TRBJ1-1; tentative D call: TRBD1 (6 bases). The germline gives CDR1 SEHNR, CDR2 FQNEAQ (reference sequence). With 5 bases removed from V and 2 bases from J, the gap between germline ends came to 21 bases. There are 17 residues in the CDR3. As DNA, the CDR3 is TGTGCCAGCAGCGCTCTGCCTGGACAGCCGACAAACACTGAAGCTTTCTTT. It translates to CASSALPGQPTNTEAFF.

The gene calls are TRBV6-6 and TRBJ1-3; possibly TRBD1 for D (5 bases). The CDR3 has 16 residues. Germline V CDR1 and CDR2: MNHNY, SVGAGI (reference sequence). Trimming left V 6 bases short and J 0 bases short, with 15 bases between. This CDR3 is CASRTTRDFSGNTIYF. DNA of the CDR3: TGTGCCAGCAGGACGACTCGGGACTTCTCTGGAAACACCATATATTTT.

The chain links TRBV29-1 to TRBJ2-7; D may be TRBD2 (5 bases). The CDR3 contains 13 residues. Trimming stripped 4 bases from V and 6 bases from J, with 16 bases between. Germline CDR1 is SQVTM and CDR2 is ANQGSEA. The CDR3 DNA follows: TGCAGCGTTGGGGTTTCCGGGGTCGTCGAGCAGTACTTC. Protein product: CSVGVSGVVEQYF.

The rearrangement links TRBV19 to TRBJ1-1; D unclear. The CDR3 contains 13 residues. Germline CDR1 is LNHDA and CDR2 is SQIVND (reference sequence). V lost 6 bases to trimming and J lost 1 base, with 9 bases between them. The CDR3 here is CASRWAPNTEAFF. CDR3 sequence (DNA): TGTGCCAGTAGGTGGGCACCGAACACTGAAGCTTTCTTT.

J is TRBJ1-2 and V is TRBV6-5, with D uncertain. Trimming stripped 11 bases from V and 6 bases from J, with 22 bases between. The germline gives CDR1 MNHEY, CDR2 SVGAGI. The CDR3 has 14 amino acids. The CDR3 here is CAASRGQKVDGYTF. The CDR3 region has the DNA TGTGCCGCCTCCCGAGGGCAAAAAGTCGATGGCTACACCTTC.

V usage is TRBV30 and J usage is TRBJ1-2, with D perhaps matching TRBD1 (6 bases). This CDR3 is built from 14 residues. The V end was cut by 0 bases, the J end by 2 bases, with 10 bases between. Germline CDR1 and CDR2: GTSNPN and SVGIG (reference sequence). In DNA, the CDR3 is TGTGCCTGGAGTGTAACAGGGTTCAACTATGGCTACACCTTC. Translation gives CAWSVTGFNYGYTF.

The rearrangement uses TRBV30 and TRBJ1-4; 10 bases fit TRBD1. The V gene's germline CDR1 is GTSNPN and CDR2 SVGIG (reference sequence). This CDR3 region has 15 residues. V lost 2 bases, J lost 6 bases, and 6 bases stayed unmatched. CDR3 region: CAWSKTGGGDEKLFF. CDR3 in DNA: TGTGCCTGGAGTAAGACAGGGGGCGGGGATGAAAAACTGTTTTTT.